The source of this TCR beta chain is a study of blood T cell repertoires in COVID-19. Whole-study context: Italy, Spain and the United States were the sources of the convalescent and acute COVID-19 samples. PBMCs, B-cell-depleted T cells, or T cells were the source of the cDNA or gDNA that made up the material.

V was pared by 2 bases and J by 6 bases, with 11 bases between. CDR3 size: 15 residues. CDR1 and CDR2 from the germline V gene are SNHLY and FYNNEI. There are a few counts of this clone. Sequencing used immunoSEQ multiplex PCR; TCRdb keeps in-frame clones, though not all of them. The repertoire consists of under 200,000 clones, with almost 85% occurring once and the leading ten covering around an eighth. Sequences were obtained from peripheral blood. The receptor was isolated from a man between 18 and 35 years old with active or convalescent COVID-19. The chain joins TRBV2 to TRBJ1-6; no firm D call. CDR3 amino acids: CASSESVQANSPLHF. CDR3 nucleotides: TGTGCCAGCAGTGAAAGTGTCCAGGCTAATTCACCCCTCCACTTT.